This paragraph covers one T cell receptor beta chain sequence. What it binds is not known. V was clipped by 5 bases and J by 3 bases; unmatched bases: 6. This CDR3 has 15 residues. The V gene's germline CDR1 is LNHDA and CDR2 SQIVND (reference sequence). The sample comes from a study of T-cell memory formation after mild COVID-19. Study-wide findings and caveats: A subset of responding clones appeared in pre-infection memory, suggesting cross-reactive memory joined.

A single record per CDR3 protein comes from TCRdb applying MiXCR to the 5' RACE reads. The sample shows over 150,000 distinct CDR3 sequences, 20% to 25% of them seen only once. The rearrangement links TRBV19 to TRBJ2-7; TRBD2 aligns across 11 bases. The sequencing input was PBMCs or a T cell subset sorted from them (not recorded which). This receptor was obtained from an adult woman who had mild COVID-19 (a few samples of this study predate the infection). Cell type and time point are not known. This chain's CDR3 is CASSLTGTSGYEQYF. DNA for the CDR3: TGTGCCAGTAGTCTCACCGGGACTAGCGGCTACGAGCAGTACTTC.